A selection of T cell receptor beta chains follows, all from one sample in a study of CD8+ T cells in alopecia areata. Using immunoSEQ multiplex PCR, the repertoire was profiled, and TCRdb retains in-frame clones only, with some absent. The sample includes approximately 300,000 clones, roughly 60% of them seen just once. Sequenced here: CD4+ T cells sorted from blood, sampled at week 24, from a patient treated with tofacitinib. These receptors all come from a human donor with alopecia areata. The CDR3 runs from the conserved cysteine through the conserved F or W. The order of the fields is CDR3 protein, CDR3 DNA, V gene, J gene, clone size, D gene. The D gene is left open where the match is weak. Clone size appears in some rows only: once, few, many, or a class for an expanded clone.

CDR3aa: CASSGQNSPLHF
CDR3nt: TGTGCCAGCAGCGGACAGAATTCACCCCTCCACTTT
v_gene: TRBV4-2
j_gene: TRBJ1-6
abundance: few
d_gene: NA

CDR3aa: CASSLPRQGNYEQYF
CDR3nt: TGTGCCAGCAGCTTGCCCCGACAGGGGAACTACGAGCAGTACTTC
v_gene: TRBV13
j_gene: TRBJ2-7
abundance: NA
d_gene: TRBD1

CDR3aa: CSAPVSNTEAFF
CDR3nt: TGCAGCGCGCCAGTTTCGAACACTGAAGCTTTCTTT
v_gene: TRBV29-1
j_gene: TRBJ1-1
abundance: NA
d_gene: NA

CDR3aa: CAWSVRRQGYYGYTF
CDR3nt: TGTGCCTGGAGTGTACGGAGACAGGGGTACTATGGCTACACCTTC
v_gene: TRBV30
j_gene: TRBJ1-2
abundance: NA
d_gene: TRBD1

CDR3aa: CASSPGGLNQPQHF
CDR3nt: TGTGCCAGCAGCCCCGGGGGCCTCAATCAGCCCCAGCATTTT
v_gene: TRBV27
j_gene: TRBJ1-5
abundance: NA
d_gene: NA

CDR3aa: CASSQVTPSGNEQFF
CDR3nt: TGTGCCAGCAGCCAAGTAACTCCGTCGGGAAATGAGCAGTTCTTC
v_gene: TRBV4-2
j_gene: TRBJ2-1
abundance: NA
d_gene: NA

CDR3aa: CASSWTGAWEQFF
CDR3nt: TGCGCCAGCAGCTGGACAGGGGCTTGGGAGCAGTTCTTC
v_gene: TRBV5-1
j_gene: TRBJ2-1
abundance: NA
d_gene: TRBD1

CDR3aa: CSSSRGRETQYF
CDR3nt: TGCAGCTCCTCTAGGGGGCGGGAGACCCAGTACTTC
v_gene: TRBV29-1
j_gene: TRBJ2-5
abundance: NA
d_gene: TRBD1

CDR3aa: CASSVVGSPRTQYF
CDR3nt: TGTGCCAGCAGCGTAGTAGGTTCCCCACGGACCCAGTACTTC
v_gene: TRBV9
j_gene: TRBJ2-5
abundance: once
d_gene: NA

CDR3aa: CSVDPGLAGAHNEQFF
CDR3nt: TGCAGCGTAGACCCTGGACTAGCGGGGGCTCACAATGAGCAGTTCTTC
v_gene: TRBV29-1
j_gene: TRBJ2-1
abundance: once
d_gene: TRBD2

CDR3aa: CSVTGTGASYEQYF
CDR3nt: TGCAGCGTGACCGGGACAGGGGCCTCCTACGAGCAGTACTTC
v_gene: TRBV29-1
j_gene: TRBJ2-7
abundance: NA
d_gene: TRBD1

CDR3aa: CSVASETQYF
CDR3nt: TGCAGCGTTGCTTCAGAGACCCAGTACTTC
v_gene: TRBV29-1
j_gene: TRBJ2-5
abundance: NA
d_gene: NA

CDR3aa: CASSEGPGAGYTF
CDR3nt: TGTGCCAGCAGTGAAGGGCCCGGGGCTGGCTACACCTTC
v_gene: TRBV6-1
j_gene: TRBJ1-2
abundance: NA
d_gene: NA

CDR3aa: CSVEAKETEQFF
CDR3nt: TGCAGCGTTGAGGCCAAAGAAACTGAGCAGTTCTTC
v_gene: TRBV29-1
j_gene: TRBJ2-1
abundance: NA
d_gene: NA

CDR3aa: CAWTTGGFQPQHF
CDR3nt: TGTGCCTGGACGACAGGGGGCTTTCAGCCCCAGCATTTT
v_gene: TRBV30
j_gene: TRBJ1-5
abundance: NA
d_gene: TRBD1

CDR3aa: CSADQGYEQYF
CDR3nt: TGCAGTGCTGACCAGGGGTACGAGCAGTACTTC
v_gene: TRBV20-1
j_gene: TRBJ2-7
abundance: few
d_gene: NA

CDR3aa: CASSLVGDTEAFF
CDR3nt: TGCGCCAGCAGCTTGGTTGGGGACACTGAAGCTTTCTTT
v_gene: TRBV5-1
j_gene: TRBJ1-1
abundance: few
d_gene: NA

CDR3aa: CASSSPGRAWDGYTF
CDR3nt: TGTGCCAGCAGTTCTCCGGGACGTGCCTGGGATGGCTACACCTTC
v_gene: TRBV28
j_gene: TRBJ1-2
abundance: few
d_gene: NA

CDR3aa: CASSYSTDYEQYF
CDR3nt: TGTGCCAGCAGTTACTCTACAGACTACGAGCAGTACTTC
v_gene: TRBV6-6
j_gene: TRBJ2-7
abundance: NA
d_gene: NA

CDR3aa: CASSLVGGRGHGYTF
CDR3nt: TGTGCCAGCAGCTTAGTAGGCGGCAGGGGGCATGGCTACACCTTC
v_gene: TRBV7-8
j_gene: TRBJ1-2
abundance: NA
d_gene: TRBD1

CDR3aa: CASSQDPERYRVGQFF
CDR3nt: TGCGCCAGCAGCCAAGATCCGGAAAGGTACAGGGTTGGGCAGTTCTTC
v_gene: TRBV4-1
j_gene: TRBJ2-1
abundance: NA
d_gene: NA

CDR3aa: CASAPGTGAPEAFF
CDR3nt: TGTGCCAGCGCGCCCGGGACAGGGGCCCCTGAAGCTTTCTTT
v_gene: TRBV2
j_gene: TRBJ1-1
abundance: once
d_gene: TRBD1

CDR3aa: CSLRDGSEQFF
CDR3nt: TGCAGCCTGAGGGACGGGAGTGAGCAGTTCTTC
v_gene: TRBV29-1
j_gene: TRBJ2-1
abundance: NA
d_gene: NA

CDR3aa: CSVVGGGLGTDTQYF
CDR3nt: TGCAGCGTTGTGGGCGGCGGGTTGGGGACGGATACGCAGTATTTT
v_gene: TRBV29-1
j_gene: TRBJ2-3
abundance: NA
d_gene: NA

CDR3aa: CASRSSGGTYNEQFF
CDR3nt: TGTGCCAGCAGGAGTAGCGGGGGGACTTACAATGAGCAGTTCTTC
v_gene: TRBV6-1
j_gene: TRBJ2-1
abundance: NA
d_gene: TRBD2

CDR3aa: CSVGGDRRSYEQYF
CDR3nt: TGCAGCGTTGGGGGTGACAGGAGATCCTACGAGCAGTACTTC
v_gene: TRBV29-1
j_gene: TRBJ2-7
abundance: NA
d_gene: NA

CDR3aa: CASSSGYNEQFF
CDR3nt: TGCGCCAGCAGCTCGGGGTACAATGAGCAGTTCTTC
v_gene: TRBV5-1
j_gene: TRBJ2-1
abundance: NA
d_gene: NA

CDR3aa: CASSDLGTAGNTIYF
CDR3nt: TGTGCCAGCAGTGACCTCGGGACAGCTGGAAACACCATATATTTT
v_gene: TRBV25-1
j_gene: TRBJ1-3
abundance: NA
d_gene: TRBD1

CDR3aa: CASSQVSWRGYTF
CDR3nt: TGTGCCAGCAGCCAAGTCTCCTGGAGAGGCTACACCTTC
v_gene: TRBV14
j_gene: TRBJ1-2
abundance: NA
d_gene: NA

CDR3aa: CASGIYPTYEQYF
CDR3nt: TGTGCCAGCGGGATTTACCCTACCTACGAGCAGTACTTC
v_gene: TRBV2
j_gene: TRBJ2-7
abundance: NA
d_gene: NA

CDR3aa: CASTQGVDGYTF
CDR3nt: TGCGCCAGCACCCAGGGCGTCGATGGCTACACCTTC
v_gene: TRBV5-1
j_gene: TRBJ1-2
abundance: NA
d_gene: NA

CDR3aa: CASRLAGGPSTDTQYF
CDR3nt: TGTGCCAGCAGACTAGCGGGGGGGCCAAGCACAGATACGCAGTATTTT
v_gene: TRBV7-2
j_gene: TRBJ2-3
abundance: NA
d_gene: TRBD2

CDR3aa: CASSLGRSNYGYTF
CDR3nt: TGTGCCAGCAGTTTAGGCCGCTCTAACTATGGCTACACCTTC
v_gene: TRBV28
j_gene: TRBJ1-2
abundance: few
d_gene: NA

CDR3aa: CASSLTGEAFF
CDR3nt: TGTGCCAGCAGCTTAACAGGGGAAGCTTTCTTT
v_gene: TRBV7-9
j_gene: TRBJ1-1
abundance: NA
d_gene: NA

CDR3aa: CSGGSDTQYF
CDR3nt: TGCAGTGGGGGGTCAGATACGCAGTATTTT
v_gene: TRBV20-1
j_gene: TRBJ2-3
abundance: once
d_gene: NA

CDR3aa: CASSVLTAPQETQYF
CDR3nt: TGTGCCAGCAGCGTTCTTACCGCCCCCCAAGAGACCCAGTACTTC
v_gene: TRBV9
j_gene: TRBJ2-5
abundance: NA
d_gene: NA

CDR3aa: CASSLDGRYNEKLFF
CDR3nt: TGTGCCAGCAGCTTGGATGGAAGATATAATGAAAAACTGTTTTTT
v_gene: TRBV11-2
j_gene: TRBJ1-4
abundance: many
d_gene: NA

CDR3aa: CAWGEAANYGYTF
CDR3nt: TGTGCCTGGGGGGAGGCTGCTAACTATGGCTACACCTTC
v_gene: TRBV30
j_gene: TRBJ1-2
abundance: NA
d_gene: NA

CDR3aa: CASSVGTKKETQYF
CDR3nt: TGTGCCAGCAGCGTAGGGACCAAGAAAGAGACCCAGTACTTC
v_gene: TRBV9
j_gene: TRBJ2-5
abundance: NA
d_gene: NA

CDR3aa: CASSEYDGVWGETQYF
CDR3nt: TGTGCCAGCAGTGAATATGACGGGGTCTGGGGGGAGACCCAGTACTTC
v_gene: TRBV2
j_gene: TRBJ2-5
abundance: NA
d_gene: NA

CDR3aa: CASGWGTEAFF
CDR3nt: TGTGCCAGCGGCTGGGGTACTGAAGCTTTCTTT
v_gene: TRBV2
j_gene: TRBJ1-1
abundance: NA
d_gene: NA

CDR3aa: CATSSDFSLAEQYF
CDR3nt: TGTGCCACCAGCTCGGACTTCTCCTTAGCCGAGCAGTACTTC
v_gene: TRBV15
j_gene: TRBJ2-7
abundance: NA
d_gene: NA

CDR3aa: CSVGGNSGNTIYF
CDR3nt: TGCAGCGTTGGGGGTAACTCTGGAAACACCATATATTTT
v_gene: TRBV29-1
j_gene: TRBJ1-3
abundance: NA
d_gene: NA

CDR3aa: CASSPPGQEAFF
CDR3nt: TGTGCCAGCAGCCCCCCTGGACAGGAAGCTTTCTTT
v_gene: TRBV5-6
j_gene: TRBJ1-1
abundance: few
d_gene: NA

CDR3aa: CASSESSRNSPLHF
CDR3nt: TGTGCCAGCAGTGAATCCAGTCGTAATTCACCCCTCCACTTT
v_gene: TRBV6-4
j_gene: TRBJ1-6
abundance: NA
d_gene: NA

CDR3aa: CASSVGVREKLFF
CDR3nt: TGTGCCAGCAGCGTAGGGGTTAGGGAAAAACTGTTTTTT
v_gene: TRBV9
j_gene: TRBJ1-4
abundance: NA
d_gene: NA

CDR3aa: CASRGFDGQALSTDTQYF
CDR3nt: TGTGCCAGCAGGGGATTTGACGGACAGGCACTGAGCACAGATACGCAGTATTTT
v_gene: TRBV2
j_gene: TRBJ2-3
abundance: NA
d_gene: TRBD1